The source of this T cell receptor beta chain is a study of cytomegalovirus exposure and HLA in healthy donors. Trimming removed 4 bases from V and 0 bases from J, with 11 bases in between. The CDR3 totals 15 residues. CDR1 is SGHRS, CDR2 YFSETQ, per germline. This clone has more than one count but fewer than ten. As yet, its antigen is unknown. PCR used 60 Vbeta primers and 13 Jbeta primers. Methods used by the authors: Later reanalysis found 80 million or so unique TCR beta chains, around 10 million of them shared. Clones were read by immunoSEQ multiplex PCR, and TCRdb kept only the in-frame ones, dropping some. The DNA was the basis for D and trimming; V, J and clone size are from that table. This table has approximately 92,000 clones, around 71% appearing once. Notes on the study in general: Donor immune exposure was known only as CMV serostatus. Most observed TCR sequences were rare, whereas some public TCRs were detected in many donors. Most TCR beta V segments were productive about 90% or about 30% of the time in an earlier analysis.

Sequenced material: PBMCs. The genes are TRBV5-1 and TRBJ2-1; D may be TRBD1 (5 bases). This TCR came from a man aged 60 to 75 in good health and CMV-seronegative. The DNA of the CDR3 is TGCGCCAGCAGCGAGCAGGGCTCCTCCTACAATGAGCAGTTCTTC. Its protein is CASSEQGSSYNEQFF.